What follows are 27 T cell receptor beta chains derived from one specimen sequenced in a study of sequential checkpoint blockade in melanoma (dated by TCRdb to between 2018 and 2020). Library generation was performed with the immunoSEQ multiplex PCR assay. TCRdb limited this immuneACCESS table to in-frame rearrangements with V and J called. A share of clones is missing; checked studies link under half to unresolved V genes, and the rest is unexplained. The sample table records 2,200 or so clones; roughly 24% of these occur just once. The top ten hold about 21% of the sample. The treatment or condition label corresponds to: randomized to nivolumab then ipilimumab (arm A) or the reverse (arm B). The sequencing here drew on tumor tissue (inferred from file names), taken from a patient given nivolumab and ipilimumab in sequence. Source of these receptors: a human donor with melanoma.

This clone is medium-sized. The rearrangement links TRBV28 to TRBJ2-5; TRBD1 matches 7 bases. The germline V gene has CDR1 MDHEN and CDR2 SYDVKM. This CDR3 is 16 amino acids long. V was clipped by 5 bases and J by 0 bases; unmatched bases: 9. CDR3 bases: TGTGCCAGCAGTCTTAACAGGGGCCACGACCAAGAGACCCAGTACTTC. Encoded protein: CASSLNRGHDQETQYF.

The V gene is TRBV19, the J gene TRBJ1-1; D might be TRBD1 (5 bases). Trimming stripped 8 bases from V and 3 bases from J, with 19 bases between. The CDR3 has 15 residues. Germline V gene sequence: CDR1 LNHDA, CDR2 SQIVND (reference sequence). CDR3 amino acids: CASGKDPGRYTEAFF. In DNA form, the CDR3 reads TGTGCCAGTGGAAAAGATCCGGGGCGATACACTGAAGCTTTCTTT. The full variable domain, rest sourced from reference TRBV19 and TRBJ1-1, is DGGITQSPKYLFRKEGQNVTLSCEQNLNHDAMYWYRQDPGQGLRLIYYSQIVNDFQKGDIAEGYSVSREKKESFPLTVTSAQKNPTAFYLCASGKDPGRYTEAFFGQGTRLTVV.

This clone is large within its sample. The rearrangement joins TRBV6-8 to TRBJ2-1; 8 bases map to TRBD2. There are 15 residues in the CDR3. V gave up 5 bases and J gave up 6 bases; unmatched junction bases: 9. Germline CDR1 is MNHGY and CDR2 is SAAAGT. The CDR3 reads CASSAGAGGINEQFF. CDR3 nucleotides: TGTGCCAGCAGTGCAGGGGCGGGGGGTATCAATGAGCAGTTCTTC.

The chain links TRBV19 to TRBJ1-2; D ambiguous. CDR3 length: 14 amino acids. The germline V and J ends were trimmed by 6 bases and 4 bases, with 15 bases remaining between them. Per the germline V gene, CDR1 is LNHDA and CDR2 is SQIVND (reference sequence). In DNA form, the CDR3 reads TGTGCCAGTAGCCCCCCCGGTCCTGTCTATGGCTACACCTTC. Protein: CASSPPGPVYGYTF.

This sequence joins TRBV29-1 and TRBJ1-1; D remains unclear. Germline-derived CDR1 and CDR2 are SQVTM and ANQGSEA. The CDR3 covers 12 residues. The V end lost 4 bases, the J end lost 1 base, and 7 bases lay between the germline ends. CDR3 DNA sequence: TGCAGCGTTGGACACCCGAACACTGAAGCTTTCTTT. Translating gives CSVGHPNTEAFF. Variable domain in full (rest from reference TRBV29-1 and TRBJ1-1): SAVISQKPSRDICQRGTSLTIQCQVDSQVTMMFWYRQQPGQSLTLIATANQGSEATYESGFVIDKFPISRPNLTFSTLTVSNMSPEDSSIYLCSVGHPNTEAFFGQGTRLTVV.

This clone has just a few counts. V gene TRBV11-3 combines with J gene TRBJ1-1; no firm D call. V dropped 4 bases and J dropped 1 base, with 16 bases sitting between them. CDR3 length equals 16 residues. Looked up from germline, CDR1 is SGHNT and CDR2 is YENEEA. CDR3 protein: CASSSVRNTPNTEAFF. The CDR3 nucleotides read TGTGCCAGCAGCTCAGTAAGGAACACGCCGAACACTGAAGCTTTCTTT.

This clone is classed as medium-sized (0.01 to 0.1%). V and J are TRBV6-8 and TRBJ2-7, with TRBD1 matching 10 bases. J lost 2 bases, V lost 3 bases, and 7 bases had no gene match. The V gene's germline CDR1 is MNHGY and CDR2 SAAAGT. This CDR3 has 16 residues. The CDR3 DNA sequence: TGTGCCAGCAGTTATAGCTACGGGACAGGGGCCTACGAGCAGTACTTC. Translation: CASSYSYGTGAYEQYF.

The table lists this clone with a few counts. CDR3: CASSPDRAGNQPQHF. The CDR3 nucleotides read TGTGCCAGCAGCCCGGACAGGGCGGGCAATCAGCCCCAGCATTTT. The chain employs TRBV11-3 and TRBJ1-5; 8 positions agree with TRBD1. Trimming cost V 5 bases and J 2 bases; bases outside gene matches: 5. There are 15 residues in the CDR3. In germline, CDR1 is SGHNT, CDR2 YENEEA.

The rearrangement uses TRBV27 and TRBJ2-7; 10 nucleotides match TRBD1. V lost 6 bases to trimming and J lost 0 bases; unmatched junction nucleotides: 8. CDR3 length: 16 residues. CDR1 is MNHEY, CDR2 SMNVEV, per germline (reference sequence). CDR3 sequence: CASRGADRGDSYEQYF. The CDR3 region has the DNA TGTGCCAGCAGGGGAGCGGACAGGGGGGACTCCTACGAGCAGTACTTC.

The rearrangement joins TRBV29-1 to TRBJ1-1, with D hard to call. Germline CDR1 reads SQVTM; CDR2 reads ANQGSEA. The CDR3 covers 14 residues. Trimming removed 1 base at V and 1 base at J, with 10 bases between. CDR3 nucleotides: TGCAGCGTTGAAGCTGCCAGTCAGAACACTGAAGCTTTCTTT. The encoded protein is CSVEAASQNTEAFF. The variable domain in full, with the rest retrieved from reference TRBV29-1 and TRBJ1-1, is SAVISQKPSRDICQRGTSLTIQCQVDSQVTMMFWYRQQPGQSLTLIATANQGSEATYESGFVIDKFPISRPNLTFSTLTVSNMSPEDSSIYLCSVEAASQNTEAFFGQGTRLTVV.

Only a few counts were recorded for this clone. The chain recombines TRBV6-4 with TRBJ1-5; D call uncertain. The CDR3 sequence is 14 residues long. Germline V CDR1 and CDR2: MRHNA, SNTAGT. V was shortened by 5 bases and J by 2 bases, with 10 bases between the two germline ends. In DNA, the CDR3 is TGTGCCAGCAGTCCTAGGAGGGGCAATCAGCCCCAGCATTTT. Protein sequence: CASSPRRGNQPQHF.

This clone showed up just a few times. This chain connects TRBV10-3 to TRBJ1-1; D unclear. V was clipped by 0 bases and J by 2 bases, with 7 bases between them. CDR1 is ENHRY and CDR2 is SYGVKD in the germline V gene. The CDR3 loop spans 14 amino acids. The CDR3 loop reads CAISESSPNTEAFF. The CDR3 DNA follows: TGTGCCATCAGTGAGTCGAGCCCTAACACTGAAGCTTTCTTT.

This clone rates as large. V is TRBV10-3 and J is TRBJ2-7, with D possibly matching TRBD1 (6 bases). The ends were cut back, 2 bases at V and 3 bases at J, with 11 bases in the middle. This CDR3 has 14 amino acids. From germline, CDR1 is ENHRY and CDR2 SYGVKD. The CDR3 DNA sequence: TGTGCCATCAGTGAGCCAGGACAGAACTACGAGCAGTACTTC. Amino acids: CAISEPGQNYEQYF.

The chain couples TRBV30 to TRBJ1-4; D is unresolved. The V gene lost 3 bases and the J gene lost 0 bases, with 11 bases spanning the gap. CDR1 and CDR2 from the germline V gene are GTSNPN and SVGIG (reference sequence). The CDR3 extends over 15 amino acids. CDR3 DNA: TGTGCCTGGAGGGAACGGCCTGCAACTAATGAAAAACTGTTTTTT. It translates to CAWRERPATNEKLFF.

This rearrangement joins TRBV28 to TRBJ1-1; D possibly corresponds to TRBD1 (5 bases). The length of the CDR3 is 14 residues. Trimming shortened V by 5 bases and J by 4 bases, and 14 bases separated the two germline ends. The germline CDR1 and CDR2 sequences are MDHEN and SYDVKM. The CDR3 loop reads CASSPGGLATEAFF. The CDR3 DNA reads as TGTGCCAGCAGTCCGGGGGGGTTAGCCACTGAAGCTTTCTTT.

This clone has only a few counts. The chain couples TRBV11-3 to TRBJ2-7, with TRBD1 identical over 11 bases. Germline CDR1 SGHNT, CDR2 YENEEA. V dropped 5 bases and J dropped 2; count of bases not matched to a gene: 5. The CDR3 is 15 amino acids. The CDR3 region has the DNA TGTGCCAGCAGCCTAAGGACAGGGGGCACCTACGAGCAGTACTTC. This codes for CASSLRTGGTYEQYF.

This chain links TRBV6-8 with TRBJ2-2; TRBD2 aligns across 9 bases. Germline assignment: CDR1 MNHGY and CDR2 SAAAGT. Trimming took 5 bases from V and 6 from J; bases not matched to a gene: 7. The CDR3 length is 15 residues. As DNA, the CDR3 is TGTGCCAGCAGTGCGGGGGGGGCATTTTCCGGGGAGCTGTTTTTT. Translating it yields CASSAGGAFSGELFF.

This clone is labeled large. The chain couples TRBV28 to TRBJ1-1; D unclear. V lost 2 bases, J lost 2 bases, and 6 bases lay in between. The CDR3 spans 13 residues. Germline CDR1 and CDR2: MDHEN and SYDVKM. CDR3: CASSLGGNTEAFF. The DNA of the CDR3 is TGTGCCAGCAGTTTAGGTGGTAACACTGAAGCTTTCTTT.

By sample fraction, this clone is medium-sized. This rearrangement joins TRBV6-8 to TRBJ2-3, with TRBD1 matching 7 bases. The CDR3 is 15 residues long. V gave up 2 bases and J gave up 2 bases; unmatched junction bases: 4. Germline lookup yields CDR1 MNHGY and CDR2 SAAAGT. Here the CDR3 DNA reads TGTGCCAGCAGTTACCTTGGGACAGTCACAGATACGCAGTATTTT. The encoded protein is CASSYLGTVTDTQYF.

CDR3 DNA sequence: TGTGCCAGTAGTATGGGGGCGAACTATGGCTACACCTTC. It encodes CASSMGANYGYTF. V gene TRBV19 combines with J gene TRBJ1-2; D possibly corresponds to TRBD1 (6 bases). The CDR3 runs to 13 residues. V was pared by 3 bases and J by 2 bases, with 7 bases between. Germline V gene data show CDR1 as LNHDA and CDR2 as SQIVND (reference sequence).

By sample fraction, this clone is medium-sized. The chain joins TRBV6-8 to TRBJ1-6; D gene uncertain. CDR1 and CDR2 from the germline V gene are MNHGY and SAAAGT. Trimming stripped 6 bases from V and 5 bases from J, with 14 bases between. The CDR3 is made up of 15 amino acids. DNA of the CDR3: TGTGCCAGCAGCCTCCTCGGAGCCAATAATTCACCCCTCCACTTT. It codes for CASSLLGANNSPLHF.

This clone has a handful of counts. This chain uses TRBV15 with TRBJ2-5, with TRBD2 matching over 11 bases. CDR1 is LNHNV, CDR2 YYDKDF, per germline (reference sequence). V shed 5 bases and J 3 bases; nucleotides not matched to a gene: 8. This CDR3 has 16 amino acids. Here the CDR3 reads CATSEGLAEGKETQYF. The CDR3 DNA sequence: TGTGCCACCAGCGAGGGACTAGCGGAAGGAAAAGAGACCCAGTACTTC.

The chain carries TRBV4-1 and TRBJ1-2, with a tentative D call TRBD1 (5 bases). Looked up from germline, CDR1 is MGHRA and CDR2 is YSYEKL. Trimming cost V 0 bases and J 6 bases, with 17 bases left between them. The CDR3 runs 16 residues. The CDR3 nucleotides read TGCGCCAGCAGCCAAGAGTTACGGGGGAGTGAAAATGGCTACACCTTC. As protein: CASSQELRGSENGYTF.

By sample share, this clone is medium-sized (0.01 to 0.1%). The chain combines TRBV4-1 with TRBJ1-1; D is unresolved. V lost 0 bases to trimming and J lost 1 base, with 9 bases between them. Germline loops: CDR1 MGHRA, CDR2 YSYEKL. The CDR3 loop spans 15 amino acids. CDR3: CASSQELGPNTEAFF. As DNA, the CDR3 is TGCGCCAGCAGCCAAGAACTTGGCCCGAACACTGAAGCTTTCTTT.

Judged by abundance, this clone is medium-sized. The chain has TRBV11-3 and TRBJ1-5, with D possibly being TRBD1 (6 bases). The V gene's germline CDR1 is SGHNT and CDR2 YENEEA. The CDR3 totals 16 residues. The V end was cut by 3 bases, the J end by 6 bases, with 18 bases between. The CDR3 nucleotides read TGTGCCAGCAGCTTGGGGGGCGGGGGAGGGGGTCAGCCCCAGCATTTT. Translated: CASSLGGGGGGQPQHF.

V is TRBV29-1 and J is TRBJ1-1; D is possibly TRBD1 (5 bases). This CDR3 region has 12 residues. Germline-derived CDR1 and CDR2 are SQVTM and ANQGSEA. The V gene lost 6 bases and the J gene lost 4 bases, with 12 bases spanning the gap. CDR3 protein: CSVAGWVTEAFF. Written as DNA, the CDR3 is TGCAGCGTGGCAGGGTGGGTCACTGAAGCTTTCTTT.

This clone appeared a few times. The chain couples TRBV6-8 to TRBJ1-3; D call uncertain. Trimming pared 6 bases from V and 0 bases from J, leaving 9 bases between. The CDR3 consists of 14 residues. Germline values: CDR1 MNHGY, CDR2 SAAAGT. Here the CDR3 DNA reads TGTGCCAGCAGCCAGTCAAACTCTGGAAACACCATATATTTT. It is translated as CASSQSNSGNTIYF.